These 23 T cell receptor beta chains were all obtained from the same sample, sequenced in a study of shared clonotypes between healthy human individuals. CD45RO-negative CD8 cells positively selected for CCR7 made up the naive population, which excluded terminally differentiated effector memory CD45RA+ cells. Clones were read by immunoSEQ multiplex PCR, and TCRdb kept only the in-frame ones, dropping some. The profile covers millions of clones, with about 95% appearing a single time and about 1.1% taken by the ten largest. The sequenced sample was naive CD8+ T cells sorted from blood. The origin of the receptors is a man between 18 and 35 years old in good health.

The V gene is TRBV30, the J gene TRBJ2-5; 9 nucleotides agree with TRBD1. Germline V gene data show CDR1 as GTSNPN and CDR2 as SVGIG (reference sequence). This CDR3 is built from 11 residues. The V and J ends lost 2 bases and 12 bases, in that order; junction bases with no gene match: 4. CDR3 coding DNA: TGTGCCTGGAGTTTGGGACAGGGCAAGTACTTC. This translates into CAWSLGQGKYF. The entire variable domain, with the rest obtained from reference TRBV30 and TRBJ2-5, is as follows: SQTIHQWPATLVQPVGSPLSLECTVEGTSNPNLYWYRQAAGRGLQLLFYSVGIGQISSEVPQNLSASRPQDRQFILSSKKLLLSDSGFYLCAWSLGQGKYFGPGTRLLVL.

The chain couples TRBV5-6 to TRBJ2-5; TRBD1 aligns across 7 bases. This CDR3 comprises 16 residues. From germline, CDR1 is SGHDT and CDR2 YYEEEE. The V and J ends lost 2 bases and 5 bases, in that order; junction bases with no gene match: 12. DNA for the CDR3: TGTGCCAGCAGCTTTTTAATAACTGACAGGGTGGAGACCCAGTACTTC. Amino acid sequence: CASSFLITDRVETQYF.

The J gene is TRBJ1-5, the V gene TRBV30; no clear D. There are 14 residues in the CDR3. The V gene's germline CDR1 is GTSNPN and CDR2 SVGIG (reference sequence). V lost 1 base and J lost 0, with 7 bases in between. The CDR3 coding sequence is TGTGCCTGGAGTGATTACCTTAGCAATCAGCCCCAGCATTTT. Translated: CAWSDYLSNQPQHF.

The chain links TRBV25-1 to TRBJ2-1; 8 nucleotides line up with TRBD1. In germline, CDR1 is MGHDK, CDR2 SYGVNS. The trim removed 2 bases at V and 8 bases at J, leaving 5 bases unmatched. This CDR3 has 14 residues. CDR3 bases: TGTGCCAGCAGTGAAACCGGACAGGGCGATGAGCAGTTCTTC. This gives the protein CASSETGQGDEQFF.

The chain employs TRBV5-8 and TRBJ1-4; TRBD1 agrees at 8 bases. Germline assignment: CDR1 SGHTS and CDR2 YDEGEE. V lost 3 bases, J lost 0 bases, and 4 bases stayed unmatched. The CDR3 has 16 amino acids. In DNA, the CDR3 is TGTGCCAGCAGCTGGACAGGGCTTGCAACTAATGAAAAACTGTTTTTT. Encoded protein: CASSWTGLATNEKLFF.

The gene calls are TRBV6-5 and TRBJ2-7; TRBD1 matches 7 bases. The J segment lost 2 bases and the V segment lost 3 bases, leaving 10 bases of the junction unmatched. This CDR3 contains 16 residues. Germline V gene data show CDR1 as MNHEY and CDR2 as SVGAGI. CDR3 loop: CASSYSTGPLTYEQYF. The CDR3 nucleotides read TGTGCCAGCAGTTATTCGACAGGGCCCCTCACCTACGAGCAGTACTTC.

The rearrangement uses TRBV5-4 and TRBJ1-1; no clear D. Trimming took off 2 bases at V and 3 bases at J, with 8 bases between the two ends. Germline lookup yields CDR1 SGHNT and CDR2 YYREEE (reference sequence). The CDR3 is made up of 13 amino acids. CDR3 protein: CASSFIEDTEAFF. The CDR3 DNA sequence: TGTGCCAGCAGCTTTATAGAGGACACTGAAGCTTTCTTT.

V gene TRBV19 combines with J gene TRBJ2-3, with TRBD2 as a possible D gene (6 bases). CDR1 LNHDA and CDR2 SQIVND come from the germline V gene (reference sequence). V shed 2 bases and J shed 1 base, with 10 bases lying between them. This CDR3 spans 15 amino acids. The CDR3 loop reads CASSILRGGTDTQYF. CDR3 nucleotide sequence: TGTGCCAGTAGTATACTGCGGGGAGGCACAGATACGCAGTATTTT. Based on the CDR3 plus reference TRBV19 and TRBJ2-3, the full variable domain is DGGITQSPKYLFRKEGQNVTLSCEQNLNHDAMYWYRQDPGQGLRLIYYSQIVNDFQKGDIAEGYSVSREKKESFPLTVTSAQKNPTAFYLCASSILRGGTDTQYFGPGTRLTVL.

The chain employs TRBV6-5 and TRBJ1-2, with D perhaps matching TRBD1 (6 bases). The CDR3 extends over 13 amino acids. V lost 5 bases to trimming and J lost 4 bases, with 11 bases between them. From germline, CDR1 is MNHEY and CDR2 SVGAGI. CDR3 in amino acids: CASSPDRPYGYTF. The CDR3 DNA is TGTGCCAGCAGTCCCGACAGGCCCTATGGCTACACCTTC.

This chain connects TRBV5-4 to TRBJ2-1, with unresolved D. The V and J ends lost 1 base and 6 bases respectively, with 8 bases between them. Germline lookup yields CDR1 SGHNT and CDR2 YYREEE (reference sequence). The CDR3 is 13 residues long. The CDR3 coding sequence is TGTGCCAGCAGCTTGACCCAACGCAATGAGCAGTTCTTC. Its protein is CASSLTQRNEQFF.

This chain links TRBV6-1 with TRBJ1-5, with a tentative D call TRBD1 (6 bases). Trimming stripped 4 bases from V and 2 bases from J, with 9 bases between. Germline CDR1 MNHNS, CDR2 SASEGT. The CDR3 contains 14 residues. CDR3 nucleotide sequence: TGTGCCAGCAGTGGCAGGGGCGGCAATCAGCCCCAGCATTTT. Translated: CASSGRGGNQPQHF.

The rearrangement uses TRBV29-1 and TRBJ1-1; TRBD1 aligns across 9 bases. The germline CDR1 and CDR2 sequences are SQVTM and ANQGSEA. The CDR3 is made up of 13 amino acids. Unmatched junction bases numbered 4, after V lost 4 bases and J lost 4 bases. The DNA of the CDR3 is TGCAGCGTTGGGGACAGGGCGGTCACTGAAGCTTTCTTT. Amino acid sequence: CSVGDRAVTEAFF.

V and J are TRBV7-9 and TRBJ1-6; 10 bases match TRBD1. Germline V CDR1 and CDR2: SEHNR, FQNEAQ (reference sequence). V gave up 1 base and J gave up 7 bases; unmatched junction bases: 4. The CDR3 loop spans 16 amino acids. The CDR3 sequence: CASSLDRTGGNSPLHF. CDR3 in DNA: TGTGCCAGCAGCTTAGATAGGACAGGGGGAAATTCACCCCTCCACTTT.

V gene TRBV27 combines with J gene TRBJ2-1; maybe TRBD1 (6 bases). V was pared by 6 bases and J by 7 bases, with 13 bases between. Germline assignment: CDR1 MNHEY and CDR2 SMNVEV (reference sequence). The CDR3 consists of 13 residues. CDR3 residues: CASRNERGNEQFF. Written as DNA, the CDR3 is TGTGCCAGCAGAAACGAAAGGGGGAATGAGCAGTTCTTC.

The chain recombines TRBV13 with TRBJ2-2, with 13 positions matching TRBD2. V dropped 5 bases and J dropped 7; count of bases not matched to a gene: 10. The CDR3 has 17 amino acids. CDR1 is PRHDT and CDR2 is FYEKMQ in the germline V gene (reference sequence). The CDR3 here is CASSPGLAGPYRGELFF. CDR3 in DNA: TGTGCCAGCAGCCCGGGACTAGCGGGACCATATCGCGGGGAGCTGTTTTTT.

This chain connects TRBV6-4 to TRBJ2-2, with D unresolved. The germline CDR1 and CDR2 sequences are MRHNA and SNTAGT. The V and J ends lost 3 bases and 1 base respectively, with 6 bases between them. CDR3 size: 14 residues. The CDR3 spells CASSESGNTGELFF. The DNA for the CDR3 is TGTGCCAGCAGTGAATCGGGGAACACCGGGGAGCTGTTTTTT.

The DNA of the CDR3 is TGTGCCAGCAGTTTCCGTGGGAGGGTCTACGAGCAGTACTTC. It encodes CASSFRGRVYEQYF. The chain recombines TRBV28 with TRBJ2-7; TRBD2 matches 7 bases. The V gene's germline CDR1 is MDHEN and CDR2 SYDVKM. This CDR3 comprises 14 residues. Losses at the gene ends were 3 bases for V and 3 bases for J; bases not matched to a gene: 5.

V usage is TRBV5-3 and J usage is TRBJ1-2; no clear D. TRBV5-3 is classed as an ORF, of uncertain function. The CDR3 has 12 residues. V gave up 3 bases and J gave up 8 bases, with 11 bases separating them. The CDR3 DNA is TGTGCCAGAAGCTCTGAAGGGATCGGCTACACCTTC. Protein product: CARSSEGIGYTF.

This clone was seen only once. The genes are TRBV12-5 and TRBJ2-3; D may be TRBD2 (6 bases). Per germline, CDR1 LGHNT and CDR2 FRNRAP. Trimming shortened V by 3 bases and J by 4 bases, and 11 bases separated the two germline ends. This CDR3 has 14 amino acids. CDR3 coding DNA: TGTGCTAGTGGTTTCTGGGGAGGAGCAGATACGCAGTATTTT. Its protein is CASGFWGGADTQYF. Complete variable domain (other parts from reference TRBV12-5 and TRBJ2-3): DARVTQTPRHKVTEMGQEVTMRCQPILGHNTVFWYRQTMMQGLELLAYFRNRAPLDDSGMPKDRFSAEMPDATLATLKIQPSEPRDSAVYFCASGFWGGADTQYFGPGTRLTVL.

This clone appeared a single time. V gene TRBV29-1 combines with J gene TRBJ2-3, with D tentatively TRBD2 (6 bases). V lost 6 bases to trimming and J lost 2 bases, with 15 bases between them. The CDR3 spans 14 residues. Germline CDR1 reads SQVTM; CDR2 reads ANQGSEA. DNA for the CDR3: TGCAGCGTGGGCCGGGACTCTACCACAGATACGCAGTATTTT. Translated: CSVGRDSTTDTQYF.

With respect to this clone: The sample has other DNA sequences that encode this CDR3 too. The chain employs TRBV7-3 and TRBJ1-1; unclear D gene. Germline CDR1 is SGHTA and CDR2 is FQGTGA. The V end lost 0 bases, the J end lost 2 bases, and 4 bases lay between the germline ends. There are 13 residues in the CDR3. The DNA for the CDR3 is TGTGCCAGCAGCTTAACCCCAAACACTGAAGCTTTCTTT. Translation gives CASSLTPNTEAFF.

The CDR3 reads CASSLLNPSGANVLTF. For the CDR3, the DNA is TGTGCCAGCAGTTTATTGAACCCCTCTGGGGCCAACGTCCTGACTTTC. This sequence joins TRBV27 and TRBJ2-6; no reliable D call. CDR1 is MNHEY and CDR2 is SMNVEV in the germline V gene (reference sequence). The V end lost 1 base, the J end lost 0 bases, and 7 bases lay between the germline ends. The CDR3 sequence is 16 residues long.

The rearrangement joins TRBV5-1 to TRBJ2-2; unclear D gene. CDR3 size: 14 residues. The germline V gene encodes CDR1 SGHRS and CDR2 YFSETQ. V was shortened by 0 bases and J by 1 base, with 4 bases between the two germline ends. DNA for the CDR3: TGCGCCAGCAGCTTGGGGTGGAACACCGGGGAGCTGTTTTTT. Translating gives CASSLGWNTGELFF. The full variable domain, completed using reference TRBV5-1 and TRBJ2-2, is KAGVTQTPRYLIKTRGQQVTLSCSPISGHRSVSWYQQTPGQGLQFLFEYFSETQRNKGNFPGRFSGRQFSNSRSEMNVSTLELGDSALYLCASSLGWNTGELFFGEGSRLTVL.